Following are 22 T cell receptor beta chains from one sample sequenced in a study of T-cell reconstitution after alpha-beta-depleted transplantation in children. The library targeted TCRbeta and was prepared with unique molecular identifiers. One entry per CDR3 protein, called by TCRdb with MiXCR from the PCR reads. This repertoire shows 200,000 to 300,000 distinct CDR3 sequences, about 11% found once; its top ten account for about 2.6%. The sequencing used PBMCs from the stem cell graft donor, collected from the stem cell graft. These receptor sequences come from a human donor who donated a stem cell graft to a child with acute lymphoblastic leukemia.

This clonotype occurred many times. The chain carries TRBV6-5 and TRBJ2-1, with D hard to call. The V end lost 6 bases, the J end lost 7 bases, and 10 bases lay between the germline ends. Germline V gene data show CDR1 as MNHEY and CDR2 as SVGAGI. The CDR3 has 12 amino acids. CDR3 bases: TGTGCCAGCAGCCGTACCTCTAATGAGCAGTTCTTC. Protein product: CASSRTSNEQFF.

Of note for this clonotype: Given a much more abundant clone one base away, this may be a read error. This sequence joins TRBV29-1 and TRBJ2-1; 7 bases match TRBD2. V was clipped by 7 bases and J by 12 bases; unmatched bases: 12. This CDR3 has 12 residues. CDR1 and CDR2 from the germline V gene are SQVTM and ANQGSEA. The CDR3 DNA follows: TGCAGCGCTGGGGGGGGACGGGGTGGGCAGTTCTTC. Protein product: CSAGGGRGGQFF.

Comment on this clonotype: The junction differs from germline at one of its ends, possibly a read error. The chain combines TRBV7-2 with TRBJ2-1, with a weak D call TRBD1 (6 bases). Germline assignment: CDR1 SGHTA and CDR2 FQGNSA. CDR3 length: 13 amino acids. CDR3 nucleotide sequence: TGTGCCAGCAGCCCGGACAGCTCCAATAAGCAGTTCTTC. This sequence encodes CASSPDSSNKQFF.

This clonotype has a count of ten or more. The junction departs from germline at one end; a sequencing error may be responsible. The CDR3 loop reads CSAEAGVKTEAFF. CDR3 sequence (DNA): TGCAGCGCGGAGGCAGGGGTGAAGACTGAAGCTTTCTTT. V usage is TRBV29-1 and J usage is TRBJ1-1; tentative D call: TRBD1 (6 bases). The CDR3 contains 13 residues. Germline loops: CDR1 SQVTM, CDR2 ANQGSEA.

This clonotype was counted many times. The V and J genes are TRBV12-3 or TRBV12-4 and TRBJ1-1, with D uncertain. The CDR3 runs 16 residues. The ends were cut back, 5 bases at V and 1 base at J, with 17 bases in the middle. The chain's CDR3 is CASSPTFYTANTEAFF. Written as DNA, the CDR3 is TGTGCCAGCAGTCCAACCTTCTATACAGCGAACACTGAAGCTTTCTTT.

This clonotype came up many times. The chain combines TRBV2 with TRBJ1-2; no clear D gene. Per the germline V gene, CDR1 is SNHLY and CDR2 is FYNNEI. V lost 7 bases, J lost 2 bases, and 20 bases lay in between. The CDR3 consists of 16 residues. The CDR3 DNA is TGTGCCAGCACTAAAACCGTCGGTCTTCTAAACTATGGCTACACCTTC. Encoded protein: CASTKTVGLLNYGYTF. Together with reference TRBV2 and TRBJ1-2, the CDR3 gives the full variable domain: EPEVTQTPSHQVTQMGQEVILRCVPISNHLYFYWYRQILGQKVEFLVSFYNNEISEKSEIFDDQFSVERPDGSNFTLKIRSTKLEDSAMYFCASTKTVGLLNYGYTFGSGTRLTVV.

This clonotype was counted at least ten times. The chain carries TRBV20-1 and TRBJ1-1; 9 bases align to TRBD1. The germline gives CDR1 DFQATT, CDR2 SNEGSKA (reference sequence). V lost 5 bases and J lost 3; bases outside the gene matches: 13. The CDR3 is 16 amino acids. The CDR3 loop reads CSARPGQGWLDTEAFF. CDR3 nucleotide sequence: TGCAGTGCTCGTCCGGGACAGGGTTGGTTGGACACTGAAGCTTTCTTT.

This clonotype was picked up many times. The chain couples TRBV27 to TRBJ2-2; the D call may be TRBD1 or TRBD2 (5 bases each). This CDR3 is 15 amino acids long. V gave up 2 bases and J gave up 3 bases, with 10 bases separating them. Germline-derived CDR1 and CDR2 are MNHEY and SMNVEV (reference sequence). CDR3 in amino acids: CASSLSGTYTGELFF. The CDR3 DNA sequence: TGTGCCAGCAGTTTAAGTGGGACCTACACCGGGGAGCTGTTTTTT.

In its sample, this clonotype was seen many times. The gene calls are TRBV6-1 and TRBJ1-5; 7 positions match TRBD1. V lost 5 bases and J lost 1; bases outside the gene matches: 11. The CDR3 spans 17 residues. Germline-derived CDR1 and CDR2 are MNHNS and SASEGT. The CDR3 nucleotides read TGTGCCAGCAGTCCCTACTCGACAGGGAACAGCAATCAGCCCCAGCATTTT. Amino acid sequence: CASSPYSTGNSNQPQHF.

This rearrangement joins TRBV5-1 to TRBJ1-2; D may be TRBD1 (5 bases). The CDR3 runs 13 residues. Per the germline V gene, CDR1 is SGHRS and CDR2 is YFSETQ. The ends were cut back, 0 bases at V and 6 bases at J, with 9 bases in the middle. CDR3 nucleotides: TGCGCCAGCAGCTTGGGGGGCGACGATGGCTACACCTTC. Protein product: CASSLGGDDGYTF.

With respect to this clonotype: A much bigger clone sits one base away, suggesting this may be a read error. The chain is built from TRBV7-2 and TRBJ2-7; 9 nucleotides align to TRBD1. This CDR3 comprises 14 residues. Germline V gives CDR1 SGHTA, CDR2 FQGNSA. The CDR3 is CAGSHGTGTYEQYF. The CDR3 bases are TGTGCCGGCAGCCACGGGACAGGGACCTACGAGCAGTACTTC. Combining the CDR3 with reference TRBV7-2 and TRBJ2-7 gives the whole variable domain GAGVSQSPSNKVTEKGKDVELRCDPISGHTALYWYRQSLGQGLEFLIYFQGNSAPDKSGLPSDRFSAERTGGSVSTLTIQRTQQEDSAVYLCAGSHGTGTYEQYFGPGTRLTVT.

As regards this clonotype: A read error may be the cause here, since a much bigger clone is one base away. CDR3 residues: CASSIEVPGLETQYF. The CDR3 nucleotides read TGTGCCAGCAGCATAGAGGTCCCAGGGCTAGAGACCCAGTACTTC. The chain recombines TRBV11-1 with TRBJ2-5; D is possibly TRBD1 (5 bases). The CDR3 spans 15 residues. Germline loops: CDR1 SGHAT, CDR2 FQDESV (reference sequence). V was shortened by 5 bases and J by 4 bases, with 17 bases between the two germline ends.

This clonotype has ten or more counts. The chain recombines TRBV7-9 with TRBJ1-1, with TRBD1 matching over 10 bases. Germline-derived CDR1 and CDR2 are SEHNR and FQNEAQ (reference sequence). The CDR3 loop spans 16 amino acids. V was pared by 1 base and J by 4 bases, with 6 bases of the junction left unmatched. The CDR3 DNA sequence: TGTGCCAGCAGCTTAGGACAGGGGGCGCGGGGCACTGAAGCTTTCTTT. It yields the protein CASSLGQGARGTEAFF.

This clonotype was recorded many times. This chain uses TRBV5-6 with TRBJ2-5; D might be TRBD1 (6 bases). The CDR3 length is 14 residues. Trimming cost V 4 bases and J 5 bases, with 15 bases left between them. The germline CDR1 and CDR2 sequences are SGHDT and YYEEEE. The CDR3 loop is CASSSTGFRETQYF. The CDR3 bases are TGTGCCAGCAGCAGCACAGGGTTCAGGGAGACCCAGTACTTC.

As for this clonotype: The junction departs from germline at one end; a sequencing error may be responsible. This rearrangement joins TRBV20-1 to TRBJ1-5, with D possibly TRBD1 on 6 matching bases. The CDR3 sequence is 17 residues long. CDR1 and CDR2 from the germline V gene are DFQATT and SNEGSKA (reference sequence). CDR3 region: CCARLLREGVSNQPQHF. CDR3 in DNA: TGCTGTGCTAGATTATTGAGGGAGGGGGTGAGCAATCAGCCCCAGCATTTT.

At least ten counts were recorded for this clonotype. The rearrangement links TRBV29-1 to TRBJ2-7; 9 positions match TRBD1. CDR3 length: 13 residues. V was pared by 7 bases and J by 4 bases, with 8 bases of the junction left unmatched. Germline V lookup: CDR1 SQVTM, CDR2 ANQGSEA. CDR3 DNA sequence: TGCAGCGCCAGGACAGGGGTCAGTTACGAGCAGTACTTC. Protein: CSARTGVSYEQYF.

This clonotype was found many times. This chain connects TRBV4-3 to TRBJ2-6; TRBD2 agrees at 8 bases. V lost 0 bases to trimming and J lost 2 bases; unmatched junction nucleotides: 6. The CDR3 consists of 18 residues. Germline V gene lookup returns CDR1 LGHNA and CDR2 YSLEER. The CDR3 spells CASSQDVAGRPGANVLTF. The CDR3, as DNA: TGCGCCAGCAGCCAAGATGTAGCGGGGCGGCCTGGGGCCAACGTCCTGACTTTC.

The sample holds many counts of this clonotype. This chain connects TRBV30 to TRBJ2-7; unclear D gene. The ends were cut back, 0 bases at V and 3 bases at J, with 6 bases in the middle. CDR3 length: 12 amino acids. From germline, CDR1 is GTSNPN and CDR2 SVGIG (reference sequence). In nucleotides, the CDR3 is TGTGCCTGGAGTGTCACGGTCTACGAGCAGTACTTC. Amino acid sequence: CAWSVTVYEQYF.

This clonotype came up a few times. J is TRBJ1-1 and V is TRBV5-1; D gene ambiguous. This CDR3 spans 14 amino acids. Germline CDR1 is SGHRS and CDR2 is YFSETQ. V was clipped by 4 bases and J by 3 bases, with 13 bases between them. CDR3 residues: CASSLQISDTEAFF. DNA for the CDR3: TGCGCCAGCAGCCTACAGATTTCCGACACTGAAGCTTTCTTT.

This clonotype was recorded many times. The rearrangement links TRBV28 to TRBJ2-7; D might be TRBD1 (5 bases). Deletions cut 3 bases from V and 3 bases from J, with 18 bases between. The CDR3 runs 16 residues. Germline-derived CDR1 and CDR2 are MDHEN and SYDVKM. The CDR3 here is CASSLEGTGKFYEQYF. The CDR3 DNA is TGTGCCAGCAGTTTGGAAGGCACAGGTAAATTCTACGAGCAGTACTTC. Combining the CDR3 with reference TRBV28 and TRBJ2-7 gives the whole variable domain DVKVTQSSRYLVKRTGEKVFLECVQDMDHENMFWYRQDPGLGLRLIYFSYDVKMKEKGDIPEGYSVSREKKERFSLILESASTNQTSMYLCASSLEGTGKFYEQYFGPGTRLTVT.

This clonotype was observed at least ten times. The chain links TRBV11-1 to TRBJ1-2, with 11 bases fitting TRBD1. This CDR3 spans 18 amino acids. CDR1 is SGHAT and CDR2 is FQDESV in the germline V gene (reference sequence). After removal of 6 bases from V and 0 bases from J, the junction contained 12 bases not matched to a gene. DNA of the CDR3: TGTGCCAGCAGTTTTCAATCCGGGACAGGGGGAGCTAACTATGGCTACACCTTC. It yields the protein CASSFQSGTGGANYGYTF.

By sample share, this clonotype is medium-sized. CDR3 nucleotide sequence: TGTGCCAGCAGCCAAGTTTGGGCCCTAAGAGGGGTTGAGCAGTTCTTC. Its translation is CASSQVWALRGVEQFF. The chain combines TRBV4-2 with TRBJ2-1; D might be TRBD1 or TRBD2, each matching 5 bases. In germline, CDR1 is LGHNA, CDR2 YNFKEQ. V was clipped by 1 base and J by 9 bases, with 19 bases between them. This CDR3 is built from 16 residues.